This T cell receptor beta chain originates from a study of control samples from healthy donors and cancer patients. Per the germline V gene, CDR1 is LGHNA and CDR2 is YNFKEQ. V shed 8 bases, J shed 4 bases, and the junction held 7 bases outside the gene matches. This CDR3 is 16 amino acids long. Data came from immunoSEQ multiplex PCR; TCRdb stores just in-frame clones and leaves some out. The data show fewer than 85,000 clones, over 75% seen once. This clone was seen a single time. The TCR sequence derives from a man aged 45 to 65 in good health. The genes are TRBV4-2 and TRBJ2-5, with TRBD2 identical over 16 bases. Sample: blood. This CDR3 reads CASEIGTSGGGETQYF. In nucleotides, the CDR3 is TGTGCCAGCGAAATAGGGACTAGCGGGGGGGGAGAGACCCAGTACTTC.